These T cell receptor beta chains were read from a single sample in a study of EBV T-cell therapy then PD-1 blockade in nasopharyngeal carcinoma. Their antigens remain unidentified. Clones were sequenced by immunoSEQ multiplex PCR, and TCRdb holds only the in-frame ones, with some missing. The data contain roughly 20,000 clones, approximately 79% of them singletons. The sample consisted of CD8+ T cells from blood, taken at day 266 from a patient whose treatment included autologous EBV-specific T cells and nivolumab. The receptors here all came from a man aged 40-49 years with nasopharyngeal carcinoma. The CDR3 runs from the conserved cysteine through the conserved F or W. Fields, in order: CDR3 DNA, CDR3 protein, V gene, clone size, D gene, J gene. A D gene is named only where the DNA matches it firmly. Clone size, where shown, is once, few, many, or a class for clones that have expanded.

CDR3 DNA: TGTGCCAGCAGCTTAAGGGTATACAATGAGCAGTTCTTC; CDR3 protein: CASSLRVYNEQFF; V gene: TRBV11-3; clone size: NA; D gene: NA; J gene: TRBJ2-1
CDR3 DNA: TGTGCCAGCAGTTACGAGTCCACAGGGTTTTCACCCCTCCACTTT; CDR3 protein: CASSYESTGFSPLHF; V gene: TRBV6-2/TRBV6-3; clone size: large; D gene: NA; J gene: TRBJ1-6
CDR3 DNA: TGTGCCAGCAGGGCTGAGGGCGTCAGATCACCCCTCCACTTT; CDR3 protein: CASRAEGVRSPLHF; V gene: TRBV27; clone size: few; D gene: NA; J gene: TRBJ1-6
CDR3 DNA: TGTGCCACCCATAGCGGGACAGATTACTACGAGCAGTACTTC; CDR3 protein: CATHSGTDYYEQYF; V gene: TRBV6-5; clone size: NA; D gene: NA; J gene: TRBJ2-7
CDR3 DNA: TGTGCCAGCAGCTTGCCCCCCGGGACAGGGGGCCTCCTAACCAAAAACATTCAGTACTTC; CDR3 protein: CASSLPPGTGGLLTKNIQYF; V gene: TRBV5-8; clone size: NA; D gene: TRBD1; J gene: TRBJ2-4
CDR3 DNA: TGTGCCAGCAGCTCTGCGCGAAGCCTGAACACTGAAGCTTTCTTT; CDR3 protein: CASSSARSLNTEAFF; V gene: TRBV11-1; clone size: NA; D gene: NA; J gene: TRBJ1-1
CDR3 DNA: TGTGCCAGTAGTATTAAAGACATCACCGGGGAGCTGTTTTTT; CDR3 protein: CASSIKDITGELFF; V gene: TRBV19; clone size: NA; D gene: NA; J gene: TRBJ2-2
CDR3 DNA: TGTGCCAGCAGCTATTGGACAGGGAGGGATGAGCAGTTCTTC; CDR3 protein: CASSYWTGRDEQFF; V gene: TRBV27; clone size: once; D gene: NA; J gene: TRBJ2-1
CDR3 DNA: TGCGCCAGCAGCCCCGGGGGTGCGGGCTATGGCTACACCTTC; CDR3 protein: CASSPGGAGYGYTF; V gene: TRBV4-3; clone size: NA; D gene: NA; J gene: TRBJ1-2
CDR3 DNA: TGCAGTGCTAGAGCAGGGTATGAGCAGTTCTTC; CDR3 protein: CSARAGYEQFF; V gene: TRBV20-1; clone size: NA; D gene: NA; J gene: TRBJ2-1
CDR3 DNA: TGTGCCAGAAGCCGTAGCGGGGGGACCTACGAGCAGTACTTC; CDR3 protein: CARSRSGGTYEQYF; V gene: TRBV5-3; clone size: NA; D gene: TRBD2; J gene: TRBJ2-7
CDR3 DNA: TGTGCCAGCAGCTTGGGACAGCTCCAAGAGACCCAGTACTTC; CDR3 protein: CASSLGQLQETQYF; V gene: TRBV5-5; clone size: NA; D gene: NA; J gene: TRBJ2-5
CDR3 DNA: TGTGCCAGCAGCGTAGGGGACAGGGGCTCTGAAGCTTTCTTT; CDR3 protein: CASSVGDRGSEAFF; V gene: TRBV9; clone size: NA; D gene: TRBD1; J gene: TRBJ1-1
CDR3 DNA: TGTGCCAGCAGCTTAGAGTTGGGGAATTCACCCCTCCACTTT; CDR3 protein: CASSLELGNSPLHF; V gene: TRBV7-2; clone size: NA; D gene: NA; J gene: TRBJ1-6
CDR3 DNA: TGTGCCAGCGGCATGACCTACGAGCAGTACTTC; CDR3 protein: CASGMTYEQYF; V gene: TRBV9; clone size: NA; D gene: NA; J gene: TRBJ2-7
CDR3 DNA: TGTGCCAGCAGTTTTGGACAGGCCGAAATCAATGAGCAGTTCTTC; CDR3 protein: CASSFGQAEINEQFF; V gene: TRBV28; clone size: NA; D gene: TRBD1; J gene: TRBJ2-1
CDR3 DNA: TGTGCCAGTAGTTTTCCGAAGACTGAAGCTTTCTTT; CDR3 protein: CASSFPKTEAFF; V gene: TRBV19; clone size: NA; D gene: NA; J gene: TRBJ1-1
CDR3 DNA: TGTGCCAGCAGCGGACAAGGAGGGACGTGGGGCTACACCTTC; CDR3 protein: CASSGQGGTWGYTF; V gene: TRBV6-5; clone size: many; D gene: NA; J gene: TRBJ1-2
CDR3 DNA: TGTGCCACCAGCAGTGGGAGAAATCAGCCCCAGCATTTT; CDR3 protein: CATSSGRNQPQHF; V gene: TRBV15; clone size: NA; D gene: NA; J gene: TRBJ1-5
CDR3 DNA: TGTGCCAGCAGTCCCAGACAGCCTATGAGGACTGAAGCTTTCTTT; CDR3 protein: CASSPRQPMRTEAFF; V gene: TRBV27; clone size: NA; D gene: NA; J gene: TRBJ1-1
CDR3 DNA: TGTGCCAGCAGTTTACCGGACGAGCAGTACTTC; CDR3 protein: CASSLPDEQYF; V gene: TRBV28; clone size: NA; D gene: NA; J gene: TRBJ2-7
CDR3 DNA: TGTGCCAGCAGTGACCTAGCGGGGGGGATCAATGAGCAGTTCTTC; CDR3 protein: CASSDLAGGINEQFF; V gene: TRBV6-4; clone size: NA; D gene: TRBD2; J gene: TRBJ2-1